This T cell receptor (beta chain) was sequenced during a study of blood T cell repertoires in COVID-19. Assay: immunoSEQ multiplex PCR; the TCRdb copy retains only in-frame clones and omits some. The repertoire consists of 170,000 or so clones, with more than 75% occurring once and the leading ten covering 0.88%. The CDR3 extends over 13 amino acids. The ends lost 1 base at V and 6 bases at J; junction bases unmatched: 3. Germline lookup yields CDR1 LNHDA and CDR2 SQIVND (reference sequence). The J gene is TRBJ2-7, the V gene TRBV19; TRBD1 agrees at 7 bases. The receptor comes from a woman between 18 and 30 years old who had recovered from COVID-19. The sample consisted of peripheral blood. This CDR3 is CASSIATGPEQYF. CDR3 nucleotide sequence: TGTGCCAGTAGTATAGCGACAGGGCCCGAGCAGTACTTC.